The present TCR beta chain was sequenced within a study of cytomegalovirus exposure and HLA in healthy donors. Notes on the study in general: As a later analysis showed, a missense DCLRE1C variant was linked to trimming of TCR beta V- and J-genes. An Asian-associated ancestry cluster reportedly showed fewer N-insertions than the approximately 630-donor mean in a later analysis. Presence/absence results assume similar sequencing depth per donor, which may not hold.

This clone was observed once. No antigen is known for it. The PCR ran on 60 Vbeta and 13 Jbeta primers. Method: immunoSEQ multiplex PCR; TCRdb's copy keeps in-frame clones and lacks some. The top ten clones hold approximately 1.9% of a sample with some 150,000 clones, about 80% of them seen once. The TCR sequence derives from a woman in her thirties or forties in good health and CMV-seronegative. The sequenced sample was PBMCs.

The CDR3 region is CACPGTGTYNEQFF. CDR3 DNA: TGTGCCTGTCCCGGGACAGGGACCTACAATGAGCAGTTCTTC. The chain is built from TRBV30 and TRBJ2-1; 9 bases are shared with TRBD1. The CDR3 contains 14 residues. CDR1 is GTSNPN and CDR2 is SVGIG in the germline V gene (reference sequence). V lost 6 bases to trimming and J lost 2 bases; unmatched junction nucleotides: 5.